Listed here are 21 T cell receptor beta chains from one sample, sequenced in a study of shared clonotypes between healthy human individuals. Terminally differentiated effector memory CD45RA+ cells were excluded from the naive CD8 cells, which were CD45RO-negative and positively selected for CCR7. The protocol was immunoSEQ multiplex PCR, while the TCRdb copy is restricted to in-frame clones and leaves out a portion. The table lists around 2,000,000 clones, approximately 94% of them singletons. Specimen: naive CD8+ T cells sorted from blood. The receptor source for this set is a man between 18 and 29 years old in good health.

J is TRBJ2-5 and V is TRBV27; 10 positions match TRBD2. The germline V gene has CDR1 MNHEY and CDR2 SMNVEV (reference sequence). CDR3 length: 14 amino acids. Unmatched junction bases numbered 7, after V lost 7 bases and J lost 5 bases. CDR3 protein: CASTSGGAGETQYF. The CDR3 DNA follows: TGTGCCAGCACGAGCGGGGGGGCCGGGGAGACCCAGTACTTC.

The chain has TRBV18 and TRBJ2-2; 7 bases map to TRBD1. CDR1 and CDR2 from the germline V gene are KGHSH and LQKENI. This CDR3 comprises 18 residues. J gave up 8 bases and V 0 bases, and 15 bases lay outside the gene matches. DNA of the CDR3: TGTGCCAGCTCACCACCGGTGGACAGGTTCGAGGGACCGGGGGAGCTGTTTTTT. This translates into CASSPPVDRFEGPGELFF.

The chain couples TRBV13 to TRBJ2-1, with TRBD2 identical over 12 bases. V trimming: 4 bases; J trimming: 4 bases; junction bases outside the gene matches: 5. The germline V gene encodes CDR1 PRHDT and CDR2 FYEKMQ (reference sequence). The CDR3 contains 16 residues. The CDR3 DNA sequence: TGTGCCAGCAGCTCTAGCGGGAGGGGATTTTACAATGAGCAGTTCTTC. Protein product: CASSSSGRGFYNEQFF.

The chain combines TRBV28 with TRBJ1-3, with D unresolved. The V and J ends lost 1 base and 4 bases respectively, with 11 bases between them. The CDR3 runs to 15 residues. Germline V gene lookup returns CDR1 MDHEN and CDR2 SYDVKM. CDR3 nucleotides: TGTGCCAGCAGTTTATTTAGGGAGGACGGAAACACCATATATTTT. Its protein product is CASSLFREDGNTIYF. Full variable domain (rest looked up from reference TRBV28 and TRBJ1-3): DVKVTQSSRYLVKRTGEKVFLECVQDMDHENMFWYRQDPGLGLRLIYFSYDVKMKEKGDIPEGYSVSREKKERFSLILESASTNQTSMYLCASSLFREDGNTIYFGEGSWLTVV.

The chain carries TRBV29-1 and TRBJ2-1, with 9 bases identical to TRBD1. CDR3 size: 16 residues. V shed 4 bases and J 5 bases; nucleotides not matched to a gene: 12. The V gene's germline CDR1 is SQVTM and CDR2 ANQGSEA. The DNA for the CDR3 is TGCAGCGTTGCCGGATGGGACAGGGAAAAACACAATGAGCAGTTCTTC. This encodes CSVAGWDREKHNEQFF.

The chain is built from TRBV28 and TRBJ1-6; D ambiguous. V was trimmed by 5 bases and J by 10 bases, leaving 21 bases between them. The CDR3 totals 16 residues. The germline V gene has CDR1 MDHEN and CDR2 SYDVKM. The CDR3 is CASSPRLRSTHSPLHF. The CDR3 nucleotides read TGTGCCAGCAGTCCCAGACTCCGCTCCACTCACTCACCCCTCCACTTT.

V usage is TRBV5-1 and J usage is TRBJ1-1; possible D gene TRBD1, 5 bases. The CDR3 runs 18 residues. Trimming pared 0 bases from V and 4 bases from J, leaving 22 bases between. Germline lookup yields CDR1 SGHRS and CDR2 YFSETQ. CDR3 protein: CASSLASGGEWRGTEAFF. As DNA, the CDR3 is TGCGCCAGCAGCTTGGCTAGTGGGGGAGAATGGCGGGGCACTGAAGCTTTCTTT.

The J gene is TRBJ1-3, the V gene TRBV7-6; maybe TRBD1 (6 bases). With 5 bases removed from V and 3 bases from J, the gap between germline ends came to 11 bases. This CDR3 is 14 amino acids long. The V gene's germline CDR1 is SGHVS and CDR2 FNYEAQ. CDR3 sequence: CASSLRQDGNTIYF. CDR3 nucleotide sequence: TGTGCCAGCAGCCTCCGACAGGATGGAAACACCATATATTTT.

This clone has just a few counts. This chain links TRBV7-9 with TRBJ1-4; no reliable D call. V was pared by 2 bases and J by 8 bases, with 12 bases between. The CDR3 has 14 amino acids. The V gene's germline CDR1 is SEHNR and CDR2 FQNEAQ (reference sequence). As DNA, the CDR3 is TGTGCCAGCAGCTTACCCTGGGAAGGGGAAAAACTGTTTTTT. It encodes CASSLPWEGEKLFF.

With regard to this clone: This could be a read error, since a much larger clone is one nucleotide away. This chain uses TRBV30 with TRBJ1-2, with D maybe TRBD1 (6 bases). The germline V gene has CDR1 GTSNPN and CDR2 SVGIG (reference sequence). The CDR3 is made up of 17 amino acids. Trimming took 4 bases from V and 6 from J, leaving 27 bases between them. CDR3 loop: CAWTRTGGRRGLDGYTF. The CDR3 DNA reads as TGTGCCTGGACCCGAACGGGGGGGCGGAGAGGGTTGGATGGCTACACCTTC.

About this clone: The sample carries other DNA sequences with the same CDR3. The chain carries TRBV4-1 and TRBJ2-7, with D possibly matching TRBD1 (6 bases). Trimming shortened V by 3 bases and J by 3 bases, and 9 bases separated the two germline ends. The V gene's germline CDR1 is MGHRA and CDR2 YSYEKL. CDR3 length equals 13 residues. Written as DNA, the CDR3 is TGCGCCAGCAGCCACCCGGACAGCTACGAGCAGTACTTC. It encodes CASSHPDSYEQYF.

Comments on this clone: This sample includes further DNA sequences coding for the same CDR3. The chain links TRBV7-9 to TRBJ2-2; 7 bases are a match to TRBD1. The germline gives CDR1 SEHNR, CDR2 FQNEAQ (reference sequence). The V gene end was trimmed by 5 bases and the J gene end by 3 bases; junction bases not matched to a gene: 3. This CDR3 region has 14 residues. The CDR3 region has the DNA TGTGCCAGCAGCGGGGACAGCGACACCGGGGAGCTGTTTTTT. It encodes CASSGDSDTGELFF. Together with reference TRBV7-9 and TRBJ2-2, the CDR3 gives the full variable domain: DTGVSQNPRHKITKRGQNVTFRCDPISEHNRLYWYRQTLGQGPEFLTYFQNEAQLEKSRLLSDRFSAERPKGSFSTLEIQRTEQGDSAMYLCASSGDSDTGELFFGEGSRLTVL.

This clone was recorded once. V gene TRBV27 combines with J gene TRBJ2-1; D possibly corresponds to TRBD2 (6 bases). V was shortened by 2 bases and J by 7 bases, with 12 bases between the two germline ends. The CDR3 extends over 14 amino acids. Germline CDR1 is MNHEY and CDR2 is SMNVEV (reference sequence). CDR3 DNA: TGTGCCAGCAGTTTAGCGGGGCCGACGAATGAGCAGTTCTTC. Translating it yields CASSLAGPTNEQFF.

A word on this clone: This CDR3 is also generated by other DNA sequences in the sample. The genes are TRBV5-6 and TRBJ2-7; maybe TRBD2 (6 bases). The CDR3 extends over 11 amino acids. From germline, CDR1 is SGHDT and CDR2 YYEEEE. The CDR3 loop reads CASSDSYEQYF. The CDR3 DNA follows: TGTGCTTCTAGCGACTCCTACGAGCAGTACTTC.

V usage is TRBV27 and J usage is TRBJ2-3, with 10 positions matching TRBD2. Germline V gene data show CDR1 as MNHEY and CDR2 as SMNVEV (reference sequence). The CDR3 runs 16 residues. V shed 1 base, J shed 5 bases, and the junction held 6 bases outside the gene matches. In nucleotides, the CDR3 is TGTGCCAGCAGTTTATTCCCAGCGGGAGGGATAGATACGCAGTATTTT. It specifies CASSLFPAGGIDTQYF.

CDR3 coding DNA: TGTGCCAGCAGCGGGGGAGGGACCGGGGAGCAGTACTTC. Translating gives CASSGGGTGEQYF. V gene TRBV9 combines with J gene TRBJ2-7; 7 bases line up with TRBD2. Germline CDR1 reads SGDLS; CDR2 reads YYNGEE. The CDR3 is 13 residues long. V lost 3 bases, J lost 7 bases, and 7 bases stayed unmatched.

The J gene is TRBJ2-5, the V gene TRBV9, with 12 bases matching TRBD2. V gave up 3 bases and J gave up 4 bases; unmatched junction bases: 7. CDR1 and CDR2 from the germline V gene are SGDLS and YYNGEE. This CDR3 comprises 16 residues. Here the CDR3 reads CASSDPGLAGLETQYF. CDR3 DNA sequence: TGTGCCAGCAGCGACCCGGGACTAGCGGGTCTAGAGACCCAGTACTTC.

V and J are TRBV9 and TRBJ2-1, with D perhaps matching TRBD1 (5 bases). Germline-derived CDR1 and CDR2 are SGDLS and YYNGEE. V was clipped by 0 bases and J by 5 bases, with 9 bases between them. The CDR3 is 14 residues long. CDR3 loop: CASSVGRVDNEQFF. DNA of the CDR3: TGTGCCAGCAGCGTAGGCAGGGTCGACAATGAGCAGTTCTTC.

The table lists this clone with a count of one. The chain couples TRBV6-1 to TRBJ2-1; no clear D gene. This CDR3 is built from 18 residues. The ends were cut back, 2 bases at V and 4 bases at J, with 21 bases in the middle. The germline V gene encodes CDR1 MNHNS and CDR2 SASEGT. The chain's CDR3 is CASSEPLGWYLRYNEQFF. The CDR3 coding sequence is TGTGCCAGCAGTGAACCCCTTGGATGGTACCTCAGGTACAATGAGCAGTTCTTC.

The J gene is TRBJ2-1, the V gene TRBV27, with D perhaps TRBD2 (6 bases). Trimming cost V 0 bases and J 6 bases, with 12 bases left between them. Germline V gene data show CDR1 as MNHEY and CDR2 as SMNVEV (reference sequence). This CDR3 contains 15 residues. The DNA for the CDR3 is TGTGCCAGCAGTTTATCGGGACTCCCAAGCAATGAGCAGTTCTTC. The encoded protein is CASSLSGLPSNEQFF.

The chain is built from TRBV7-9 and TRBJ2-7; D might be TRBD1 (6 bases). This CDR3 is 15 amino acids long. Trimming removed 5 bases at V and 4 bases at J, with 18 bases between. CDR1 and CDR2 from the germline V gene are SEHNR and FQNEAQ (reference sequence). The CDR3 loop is CASSRDRDTTYEQYF. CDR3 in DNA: TGTGCCAGCAGCCGCGACCGGGACACCACTTACGAGCAGTACTTC.